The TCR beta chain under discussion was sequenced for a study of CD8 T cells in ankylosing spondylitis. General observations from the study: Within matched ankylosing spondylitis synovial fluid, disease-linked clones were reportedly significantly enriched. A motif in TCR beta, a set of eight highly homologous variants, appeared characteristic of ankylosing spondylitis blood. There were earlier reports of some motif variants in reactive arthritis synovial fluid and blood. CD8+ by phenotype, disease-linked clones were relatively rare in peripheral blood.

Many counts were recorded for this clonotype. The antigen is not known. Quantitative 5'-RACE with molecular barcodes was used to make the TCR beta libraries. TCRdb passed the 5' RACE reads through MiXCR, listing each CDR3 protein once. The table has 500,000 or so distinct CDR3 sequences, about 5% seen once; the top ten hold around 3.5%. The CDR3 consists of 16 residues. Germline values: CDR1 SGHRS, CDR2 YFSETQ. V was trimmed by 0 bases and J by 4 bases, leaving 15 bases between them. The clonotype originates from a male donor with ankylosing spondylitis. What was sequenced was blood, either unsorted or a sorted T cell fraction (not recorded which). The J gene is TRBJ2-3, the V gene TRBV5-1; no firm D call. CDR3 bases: TGCGCCAGCAGCTTGGGACGGATGCACGTCCCAGATACGCAGTATTTT. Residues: CASSLGRMHVPDTQYF.